Listed below are T cell receptor beta chains from one sample, sequenced in a study of blood T cell repertoires in COVID-19. The method was immunoSEQ multiplex PCR; TCRdb's version includes in-frame clones alone and lacks a portion of them. The table includes 230,000 or so clones, around 80% detected once. The sequenced sample was peripheral blood. The receptors were gathered from a human donor in a cohort sampled during active COVID-19. The CDR3 runs from the conserved cysteine through the conserved F or W. Fields, in order: V gene, clone size, J gene, D gene, CDR3 protein, CDR3 DNA. D genes are given only for firm matches. Size values are once, few and many counts, or a class for expanded clones, and some rows have none.

>TRBV28|.|TRBJ2-3|TRBD2
CASSIPPGLAGVGDTQYF
TGTGCCAGCAGTATCCCTCCGGGACTAGCGGGAGTGGGGGATACGCAGTATTTT
>TRBV9|.|TRBJ1-3|TRBD1
CASSQTGASGNTIYF
TGTGCCAGCAGCCAGACAGGGGCCTCGGGAAACACCATATATTTT
>TRBV27|.|TRBJ2-7|TRBD1
CASSFSGTGIYEQYF
TGTGCCAGCAGTTTCTCCGGGACAGGGATCTACGAGCAGTACTTC
>TRBV7-3|.|TRBJ2-7|TRBD2
CASSLASGVPYEQYF
TGTGCCAGCAGCTTAGCTAGCGGGGTCCCCTACGAGCAGTACTTC
>TRBV7-9|once|TRBJ1-4|.
CASSFRSGGEKLFF
TGTGCCAGCAGCTTTCGGTCCGGGGGTGAAAAACTGTTTTTT
>TRBV19|.|TRBJ1-2|TRBD1
CASRDRGRNYGYTF
TGTGCCAGTAGGGACAGGGGGCGAAACTATGGCTACACCTTC
>TRBV6-1|.|TRBJ1-1|.
CASSERGRTEAFF
TGTGCCAGCAGTGAACGCGGGCGGACTGAAGCTTTCTTT
>TRBV2|.|TRBJ1-6|TRBD1
CASSRDRSSYNSPLHF
TGTGCCAGCAGCCGGGACAGGAGCTCCTATAATTCACCCCTCCACTTT
>TRBV29-1|.|TRBJ2-2|TRBD2
CSVTSVNTGELFF
TGCAGCGTGACTAGCGTAAACACCGGGGAGCTGTTTTTT
>TRBV11-1|.|TRBJ2-7|.
CASSAGQGEQYF
TGTGCCAGCAGCGCCGGCCAGGGGGAGCAGTACTTC
>TRBV23-1|.|TRBJ2-7|.
CASSQLTGRGISYEQYF
TGCGCCAGCAGTCAACTTACCGGCAGGGGAATATCCTACGAGCAGTACTTC
>TRBV18|once|TRBJ2-7|.
CASSPYTGKKSEQYF
TGTGCCAGCTCACCATATACAGGGAAGAAGAGCGAGCAGTACTTC
>TRBV27|few|TRBJ1-6|.
CATAPGYNSPLHF
TGTGCCACCGCACCGGGATATAATTCACCCCTCCACTTT
>TRBV4-3|.|TRBJ1-6|.
CASSQETLSSYNSPLHF
TGCGCCAGCAGCCAAGAAACCCTGAGCTCCTATAATTCACCCCTCCACTTT
>TRBV6-4|.|TRBJ1-2|TRBD1
CASSLTQGSYGYTF
TGTGCCAGCAGTTTGACACAGGGGAGCTATGGCTACACCTTC
>TRBV29-1|.|TRBJ2-1|.
CSVEQRNEQFF
TGCAGCGTTGAGCAGCGCAATGAGCAGTTCTTC
>TRBV27|.|TRBJ2-7|.
CASRIRGSTGRAYEQYF
TGTGCCAGCAGAATTCGGGGGTCGACGGGTAGGGCCTACGAGCAGTACTTC
>TRBV28|few|TRBJ2-7|TRBD2
CASSFLGEGRYEQYF
TGTGCCAGCAGTTTTCTTGGGGAGGGCCGGTACGAGCAGTACTTC
>TRBV10-2|.|TRBJ1-4|TRBD1
CASSVTGPNEKLFF
TGCGCCAGCAGCGTGACAGGGCCTAATGAAAAACTGTTTTTT
>TRBV19|.|TRBJ2-5|.
CASSVLEWETQYF
TGTGCCAGTAGTGTACTAGAGTGGGAGACCCAGTACTTC
>TRBV5-1|.|TRBJ1-1|.
CASSFIAGTEAFF
TGCGCCAGCAGCTTTATAGCAGGGACTGAAGCTTTCTTT
>TRBV28|.|TRBJ1-5|.
CASSLHRESNQPQHF
TGTGCCAGCAGTTTACACAGGGAGAGCAATCAGCCCCAGCATTTT
>TRBV28|.|TRBJ1-1|.
CASSSTRRGETEAFF
TGTGCCAGCAGTTCTACCCGTCGGGGGGAAACTGAAGCTTTCTTT
>TRBV6-5|.|TRBJ1-1|TRBD1
CASSYIGQGAAEAFF
TGTGCCAGCAGTTACATCGGACAGGGGGCGGCTGAAGCTTTCTTT
>TRBV3-1/TRBV3-2|.|TRBJ1-2|.
CASSQFSYVRQGQGMNYGYTF
TGTGCCAGCAGCCAATTTTCGTATGTTCGGCAGGGGCAAGGTATGAACTATGGCTACACCTTC
>TRBV19|.|TRBJ1-1|.
CASKPRGNTEAFF
TGTGCCAGCAAACCCAGGGGAAACACTGAAGCTTTCTTT
>TRBV7-9|.|TRBJ2-6|TRBD1
CASSLARDRPSGANVLTF
TGTGCCAGCAGCTTAGCCCGGGACAGACCGTCTGGGGCCAACGTCCTGACTTTC
>TRBV27|.|TRBJ2-2|TRBD2
CASRLGTSGTGELFF
TGTGCCAGCAGACTAGGGACTAGCGGGACCGGGGAGCTGTTTTTT
>TRBV28|.|TRBJ1-2|TRBD1
CASSSSTGGNYGYTF
TGTGCCAGCAGTTCCTCGACAGGGGGCAACTATGGCTACACCTTC
>TRBV12-3/TRBV12-4|.|TRBJ2-7|.
CATSRGYEQYF
TGTGCCACCTCGCGGGGTTACGAGCAGTACTTC
>TRBV4-3|.|TRBJ2-1|TRBD2
CASRRTSGKYNEQFF
TGCGCCAGCAGACGGACTAGCGGAAAATACAATGAGCAGTTCTTC